The 30 T cell receptor beta chains below come from one sample, sequenced in a study of cytomegalovirus exposure and HLA in healthy donors. PCR employed 60 Vbeta and 13 Jbeta primers. Repertoires were generated with immunoSEQ multiplex PCR, while TCRdb's copy carries only in-frame clones and drops some. The sample holds around 170,000 clones, 75% to 90% seen once. Sequenced material: PBMCs. These receptors all come from a man aged 40-55 years in good health and CMV-seropositive.

The chain joins TRBV18 to TRBJ2-6, with TRBD1 matching 9 bases. Trimming at V came to 2 bases and at J to 4 bases, leaving 6 bases not matched to a gene. This CDR3 has 17 residues. In germline, CDR1 is KGHSH, CDR2 LQKENI. The CDR3 loop is CASSPTGGKYGANVLTF. In DNA, the CDR3 is TGTGCCAGCTCACCAACAGGGGGCAAGTACGGGGCCAACGTCCTGACTTTC.

J is TRBJ1-1 and V is TRBV7-2; the match to TRBD1 covers 7 bases. Germline assignment: CDR1 SGHTA and CDR2 FQGNSA. This CDR3 contains 14 residues. V shed 4 bases, J shed 0 bases, and the junction held 2 bases outside the gene matches. CDR3 nucleotides: TGTGCCAGCAGCTCCGGGACAGTGAACACTGAAGCTTTCTTT. Translated: CASSSGTVNTEAFF.

This clone was counted a few times. The chain employs TRBV13 and TRBJ2-5, with 11 bases matching TRBD1. CDR3 length: 15 amino acids. V shed 5 bases, J shed 4 bases, and the junction held 6 bases outside the gene matches. Germline V CDR1 and CDR2: PRHDT, FYEKMQ (reference sequence). The CDR3 DNA reads TGTGCCAGCAGCAGCCGGGACAGGGGGTTAGAGACCCAGTACTTC. Translated: CASSSRDRGLETQYF.

The chain links TRBV4-2 to TRBJ2-5, with 10 bases matching TRBD2. V was clipped by 0 bases and J by 5 bases; unmatched bases: 6. In germline, CDR1 is LGHNA, CDR2 YNFKEQ. This CDR3 has 16 residues. The CDR3 coding sequence is TGTGCCAGCAGCCAAGAGGCAGCGGGGGGGCTGGAGACCCAGTACTTC. It encodes CASSQEAAGGLETQYF.

The CDR3 loop reads CASSLAGGGGATNGYTF. The CDR3 nucleotides read TGTGCCAGCAGCTTAGCGGGAGGAGGGGGGGCAACGAATGGCTACACCTTC. The J gene is TRBJ1-2, the V gene TRBV5-4; maybe TRBD1 (6 bases). V dropped 2 bases and J dropped 6 bases, with 23 bases sitting between them. This CDR3 has 17 residues. Per the germline V gene, CDR1 is SGHNT and CDR2 is YYREEE (reference sequence).

This chain uses TRBV5-1 with TRBJ2-5; 7 bases are shared with TRBD2. The CDR3 totals 14 residues. The V gene end was trimmed by 0 bases and the J gene end by 2 bases; junction bases not matched to a gene: 1. Per the germline V gene, CDR1 is SGHRS and CDR2 is YFSETQ. The DNA for the CDR3 is TGCGCCAGCAGCTTGGCGGGGGGACAAGAGACCCAGTACTTC. It is translated as CASSLAGGQETQYF. Variable domain in full (rest from reference TRBV5-1 and TRBJ2-5): KAGVTQTPRYLIKTRGQQVTLSCSPISGHRSVSWYQQTPGQGLQFLFEYFSETQRNKGNFPGRFSGRQFSNSRSEMNVSTLELGDSALYLCASSLAGGQETQYFGPGTRLLVL.

This clone was picked up a small number of times. At one end the junction does not follow the germline gene, possibly because of a read error. The chain employs TRBV7-9 and TRBJ1-1, with D tentatively TRBD1 (5 bases). Germline V gene lookup returns CDR1 SEHNR and CDR2 FQNEAQ (reference sequence). The CDR3 has 12 residues. This chain's CDR3 is CSSSSRVTEAFF. The CDR3 DNA sequence: TGTTCCAGCAGCTCCAGGGTCACTGAAGCTTTCTTT.

The V gene is TRBV7-2, the J gene TRBJ2-3, with TRBD2 matching 8 bases. The CDR3 has 15 amino acids. J was trimmed by 6 bases and V by 1 base; bases with no gene match: 6. CDR1 and CDR2 from the germline V gene are SGHTA and FQGNSA. The CDR3 nucleotides are TGTGCCAGCAGCTTAGTTACGGGGGGGTGGGATACGCAGTATTTT. It translates to CASSLVTGGWDTQYF.

Of note for this clone: Relative to the germline gene, one junction end is altered; a read error may explain this. The chain joins TRBV28 to TRBJ2-5, with D maybe TRBD2 (7 bases). The closer fit of TRBJ2-7 to the DNA end suggests the J call may be wrong. Germline CDR1 is MDHEN and CDR2 is SYDVKM. The CDR3 extends over 13 amino acids. CDR3 protein: CASTRGASSEQYF. CDR3 DNA: TGTGCCAGCACCCGGGGGGCCTCCTCCGAGCAGTACTTC.

J is TRBJ2-3 and V is TRBV18, with 12 bases identical to TRBD2. CDR3 size: 16 residues. V dropped 3 bases and J dropped 3; count of bases not matched to a gene: 4. Germline V gives CDR1 KGHSH, CDR2 LQKENI. The CDR3 region is CASSPLAGGRTDTQYF. DNA of the CDR3: TGTGCCAGCTCACCCCTAGCGGGGGGGCGTACAGATACGCAGTATTTT.

This chain joins TRBV28 and TRBJ1-1; D remains unclear. From germline, CDR1 is MDHEN and CDR2 SYDVKM. The CDR3 loop spans 15 amino acids. Trimming pared 5 bases from V and 1 base from J, leaving 14 bases between. The CDR3 DNA reads TGTGCCAGCAGTCCGCGTGTTCCTGGGAACACTGAAGCTTTCTTT. This translates into CASSPRVPGNTEAFF.

This chain joins TRBV7-8 and TRBJ2-7; the match to TRBD2 covers 13 bases. V lost 5 bases and J lost 9; bases outside the gene matches: 10. The CDR3 contains 15 residues. CDR1 and CDR2 (germline): SGHVS, FQNEAQ. The CDR3 DNA reads as TGTGCCAGCAGCGATTGGACTAGCGGGGGCCCAGTGCAGTACTTC. Protein sequence: CASSDWTSGGPVQYF.

This clone was counted a single time. The V and J genes are TRBV18 and TRBJ2-3; 10 nucleotides align to TRBD2. CDR1 and CDR2 from the germline V gene are KGHSH and LQKENI. The trim removed 2 bases at V and 2 bases at J, leaving 4 bases unmatched. The CDR3 runs 16 residues. Here the CDR3 reads CASSPISGGFTDTQYF. CDR3 bases: TGTGCCAGCTCACCAATTAGCGGGGGGTTCACAGATACGCAGTATTTT.

The chain recombines TRBV4-3 with TRBJ2-7; a weak D match, TRBD1 (5 bases). CDR1 and CDR2 from the germline V gene are LGHNA and YSLEER. The CDR3 is 13 amino acids. The germline V and J ends were trimmed by 1 base and 2 bases, with 6 bases remaining between them. DNA for the CDR3: TGCGCCAGCAGCCAAGGCAGGGCCTACGAGCAGTACTTC. This encodes CASSQGRAYEQYF.

The chain couples TRBV15 to TRBJ1-5; D unresolved. The V end was cut by 1 base, the J end by 9 bases, with 10 bases between. This CDR3 is 13 amino acids long. Germline V gene sequence: CDR1 LNHNV, CDR2 YYDKDF (reference sequence). CDR3 amino acids: CATSRGGNRPQHF. The CDR3 bases are TGTGCCACCAGCAGAGGAGGGAACCGGCCCCAGCATTTT.

CDR3 loop: CASSSIDRGSTGELFF. CDR3 in DNA: TGTGCCAGCAGTTCGATCGACAGGGGGTCCACCGGGGAGCTGTTTTTT. V and J are TRBV27 and TRBJ2-2; TRBD1 aligns across 9 bases. CDR1 MNHEY and CDR2 SMNVEV come from the germline V gene (reference sequence). The CDR3 is made up of 16 amino acids. Germline trimming cut 4 bases from V and 4 bases from J; bases unmatched to any gene: 7.

This clone showed up just a few times. V is TRBV7-2 and J is TRBJ2-3; D possibly corresponds to TRBD2 (5 bases). This CDR3 has 14 residues. Trimming pared 1 base from V and 5 bases from J, leaving 10 bases between. The germline gives CDR1 SGHTA, CDR2 FQGNSA. The DNA of the CDR3 is TGTGCCAGCAGCTTAGGCCGGGAAAAAGATACGCAGTATTTT. It codes for CASSLGREKDTQYF.

The rearrangement uses TRBV7-2 and TRBJ1-1; weak D call: TRBD1 (5 bases). The CDR3 is 14 amino acids. Looked up from germline, CDR1 is SGHTA and CDR2 is FQGNSA. Trimming stripped 2 bases from V and 0 bases from J, with 7 bases between. The CDR3 reads CASSLRTLNTEAFF. The CDR3 nucleotides read TGTGCCAGCAGCTTAAGGACACTGAACACTGAAGCTTTCTTT. Using reference TRBV7-2 and TRBJ1-1 for the parts outside the CDR3, the full variable domain is GAGVSQSPSNKVTEKGKDVELRCDPISGHTALYWYRQSLGQGLEFLIYFQGNSAPDKSGLPSDRFSAERTGGSVSTLTIQRTQQEDSAVYLCASSLRTLNTEAFFGQGTRLTVV.

The chain joins TRBV15 to TRBJ1-4; D is possibly TRBD1 (6 bases). The CDR3 extends over 14 amino acids. Germline loops: CDR1 LNHNV, CDR2 YYDKDF (reference sequence). V lost 3 bases, J lost 7 bases, and 12 bases lay in between. Here the CDR3 reads CATSSGDTPEKLFF. The CDR3 DNA sequence: TGTGCCACCAGCAGCGGGGACACACCTGAAAAACTGTTTTTT.

This sequence joins TRBV6-4 and TRBJ2-1; 12 nucleotides match TRBD2. Trimming cost V 5 bases and J 4 bases; bases outside gene matches: 6. Germline V gives CDR1 MRHNA, CDR2 SNTAGT. This CDR3 comprises 16 residues. In nucleotides, the CDR3 is TGTGCCAGCAGTCCCGGTGGGACTAGCGGGTACAATGAGCAGTTCTTC. It yields the protein CASSPGGTSGYNEQFF.

The V and J genes are TRBV20-1 and TRBJ2-5; tentatively, D is TRBD1 (6 bases). V lost 6 bases, J lost 3 bases, and 8 bases lay in between. The germline V gene encodes CDR1 DFQATT and CDR2 SNEGSKA (reference sequence). This CDR3 is built from 11 residues. The CDR3: CSAKGEETQYF. DNA for the CDR3: TGCAGTGCCAAGGGGGAAGAGACCCAGTACTTC.

The gene calls are TRBV7-2 and TRBJ2-1; D perhaps matches TRBD1 (6 bases). V was cut by 4 bases and J by 7 bases, with 11 bases left in between. The CDR3 is 13 amino acids. CDR1 and CDR2 from the germline V gene are SGHTA and FQGNSA. CDR3 residues: CASSSQQGNEQFF. The CDR3 DNA follows: TGTGCCAGCAGCTCACAACAGGGAAATGAGCAGTTCTTC.

The sample holds a few counts of this clone. V is TRBV9 and J is TRBJ1-4, with 9 bases lining up with TRBD1. The CDR3 length is 16 residues. The V gene's germline CDR1 is SGDLS and CDR2 YYNGEE. V was clipped by 0 bases and J by 6 bases; unmatched bases: 6. The CDR3 sequence is CASSVGAQGADEKLFF. The CDR3 bases are TGTGCCAGCAGCGTAGGGGCACAGGGGGCAGATGAAAAACTGTTTTTT.

This chain connects TRBV4-2 to TRBJ2-7; TRBD2 matches at 12 bases. The CDR3 is 15 residues long. Per the germline V gene, CDR1 is LGHNA and CDR2 is YNFKEQ. V trimming: 1 base; J trimming: 6 bases; junction bases outside the gene matches: 4. This CDR3 is CASSQVGLAGTEQYF. CDR3 in DNA: TGTGCCAGCAGCCAAGTAGGACTAGCGGGGACCGAGCAGTACTTC.

This clone was detected once. This sequence joins TRBV2 and TRBJ2-1; 11 nucleotides line up with TRBD1. In germline, CDR1 is SNHLY, CDR2 FYNNEI. This CDR3 spans 17 amino acids. V shed 8 bases, J shed 7 bases, and the junction held 16 bases outside the gene matches. The CDR3 bases are TGTGCCAGCGCCCGCGTCGTCGGACAGGGGGCCTCTAATGAGCAGTTCTTC. Protein product: CASARVVGQGASNEQFF.

This clone was seen only once. The rearrangement joins TRBV6-6 to TRBJ1-1, with TRBD1 matching 8 bases. Germline V gene lookup returns CDR1 MNHNY and CDR2 SVGAGI (reference sequence). V was clipped by 7 bases and J by 6 bases; unmatched bases: 16. There are 16 residues in the CDR3. The CDR3 protein is CASNPGQGAPSAEAFF. In DNA form, the CDR3 reads TGTGCCAGCAACCCTGGACAGGGCGCTCCTTCCGCTGAAGCTTTCTTT.

CDR3 sequence reads: CASSFGTAPQQYF. For the CDR3, the DNA is TGTGCCAGCAGCTTCGGGACAGCCCCTCAGCAGTACTTC. This chain joins TRBV7-2 and TRBJ2-7; the match to TRBD1 covers 7 bases. V shed 3 bases, J shed 8 bases, and the junction held 7 bases outside the gene matches. The germline CDR1 and CDR2 sequences are SGHTA and FQGNSA. The CDR3 totals 13 residues.

The rearrangement links TRBV5-1 to TRBJ2-5; 10 positions match TRBD1. This CDR3 spans 15 amino acids. V was clipped by 0 bases and J by 5 bases; unmatched bases: 4. Germline loops: CDR1 SGHRS, CDR2 YFSETQ. CDR3 coding DNA: TGCGCCAGCAGCTTGGAGACAGGGGGCGCGGAGACCCAGTACTTC. This gives the protein CASSLETGGAETQYF. Full variable domain (outside the CDR3, taken from reference TRBV5-1 and TRBJ2-5): KAGVTQTPRYLIKTRGQQVTLSCSPISGHRSVSWYQQTPGQGLQFLFEYFSETQRNKGNFPGRFSGRQFSNSRSEMNVSTLELGDSALYLCASSLETGGAETQYFGPGTRLLVL.

The rearrangement joins TRBV10-2 to TRBJ1-1, with TRBD1 identical over 7 bases. The junction had 4 bases not matched to a gene; V was cut back by 0 bases and J by 0 bases. There are 16 residues in the CDR3. Germline CDR1 WSHSY, CDR2 SAAADI. CDR3 loop: CASSESYRGLNTEAFF. For the CDR3, the DNA is TGCGCCAGCAGTGAGTCCTACAGGGGCTTGAACACTGAAGCTTTCTTT.

V usage is TRBV7-2 and J usage is TRBJ1-1; D remains ambiguous. Deletions cut 4 bases from V and 4 bases from J, with 13 bases between. The germline V gene has CDR1 SGHTA and CDR2 FQGNSA. The CDR3 consists of 14 residues. The CDR3 region has the DNA TGTGCCAGCAGCTCCCAGGACTTAGGCACTGAAGCTTTCTTT. It codes for CASSSQDLGTEAFF.